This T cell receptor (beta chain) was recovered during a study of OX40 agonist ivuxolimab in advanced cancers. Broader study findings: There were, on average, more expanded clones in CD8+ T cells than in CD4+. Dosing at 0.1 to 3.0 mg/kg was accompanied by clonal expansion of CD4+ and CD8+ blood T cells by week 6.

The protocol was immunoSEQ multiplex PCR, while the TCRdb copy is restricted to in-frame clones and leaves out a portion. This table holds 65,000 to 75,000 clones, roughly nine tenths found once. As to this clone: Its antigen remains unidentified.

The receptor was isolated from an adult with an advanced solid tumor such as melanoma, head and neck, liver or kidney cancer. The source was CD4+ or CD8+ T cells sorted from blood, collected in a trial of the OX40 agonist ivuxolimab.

Here the CDR3 DNA reads TGTGCCAGTAGTATCGGGCAGGCCTATGGCTACACCTTC. This sequence encodes CASSIGQAYGYTF. This chain connects TRBV19 to TRBJ1-2; the D is unclear. V was clipped by 3 bases and J by 4 bases, with 9 bases between them. The CDR3 covers 13 residues. Germline V lookup: CDR1 LNHDA, CDR2 SQIVND (reference sequence).